This TCR beta chain was documented in a study of blood T cell repertoires in COVID-19. The V gene's germline CDR1 is MNHEY and CDR2 SVGAGI. This CDR3 contains 16 residues. The V gene lost 0 bases and the J gene lost 4 bases, with 16 bases spanning the gap. Patients in Seattle were enrolled during active infection, then followed longitudinally. Per the authors' pipeline: Amplifying reference gene primers gave estimates of nucleated cell counts. TCRdb's table, derived via immunoSEQ multiplex PCR, lists solely in-frame clones and lacks some. V and J calls plus clone size are reproduced from that table; the DNA served to infer D and trimming. Of about 200,000 clones listed, more than 85% were seen once; the top ten hold around 0.84%.

The receptor's source is a man in his sixties with COVID-19, enrolled during active disease. Specimen: peripheral blood. The chain has TRBV6-5 and TRBJ2-7, with a tentative D call TRBD1 (6 bases). CDR3 region: CASSYSSRGFPYEQYF. The DNA of the CDR3 is TGTGCCAGCAGTTACTCGAGCAGGGGCTTCCCGTACGAGCAGTACTTC.